A single T cell receptor (beta chain) is shown here with its context. This sample is part of a study of blood T cell repertoires in COVID-19. J was trimmed by 6 bases and V by 2 bases; bases with no gene match: 4. This CDR3 comprises 13 residues. Germline-derived CDR1 and CDR2 are SGHDT and YYEEEE. Measured with immunoSEQ multiplex PCR; TCRdb has only the in-frame clones, and not every one. The repertoire holds under 350,000 clones, with over 85% as singletons. The chain recombines TRBV5-6 with TRBJ2-7; 8 bases agree with TRBD1. Material: PBMCs or T cells enriched from blood (not recorded which). The receptor comes from an older woman who had recovered from COVID-19. CDR3 amino acids: CASSLWTGSEQYF. CDR3 DNA sequence: TGTGCCAGCAGCTTATGGACAGGGAGCGAGCAGTACTTC.